This TCR beta chain was recovered during a study of T cell responses to AZD1222 COVID-19 vaccine. Study as a whole: Timing groups of about 4 and about 12 weeks for second doses were pooled.

The germline gives CDR1 SGHNT, CDR2 YYREEE (reference sequence). CDR3 length: 15 residues. Trimming removed 0 bases at V and 6 bases at J, with 15 bases between. Profiled with immunoSEQ multiplex PCR; TCRdb holds only in-frame clones, not every one. The sample lists around 94,000 clones; nearly 90% were seen once. Study-level findings and limits: In a largely white British group with more females than males, clonal diversity was possibly underestimated. Researchers took repertoire samples only after the peak T cell response had come. Among vaccine-associated CD4 TCRs, coverage spanned spike, with dominance at 160-218 and 743-854.

Comment on this clone: Antigen specificity is unknown.

The sample consisted of peripheral blood, taken on day 0 of AZD1222 vaccination. This chain uses TRBV5-4 with TRBJ1-2; D might be TRBD1 (6 bases). The receptor was isolated from an adult in good health. CDR3 nucleotides: TGTGCCAGCAGCTTGGGGGGTTATGGGGGCAATGGCTACACCTTC. Its translation is CASSLGGYGGNGYTF.